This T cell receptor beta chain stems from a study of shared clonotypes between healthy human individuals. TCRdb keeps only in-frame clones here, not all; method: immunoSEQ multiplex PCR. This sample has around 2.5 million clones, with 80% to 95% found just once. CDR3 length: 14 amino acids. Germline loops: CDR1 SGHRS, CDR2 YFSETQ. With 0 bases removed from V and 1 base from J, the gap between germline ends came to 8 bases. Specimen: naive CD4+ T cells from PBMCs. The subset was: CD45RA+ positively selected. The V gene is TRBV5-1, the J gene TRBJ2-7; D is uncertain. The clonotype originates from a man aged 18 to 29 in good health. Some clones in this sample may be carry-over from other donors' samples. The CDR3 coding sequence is TGCGCCAGCAGCTTGGCCTTTTCGTCCTACGAGCAGTACTTC. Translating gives CASSLAFSSYEQYF.